This TCR beta chain was obtained from a study of blood T cell repertoires in COVID-19. Study background: Collection of acute and convalescent COVID-19 samples took place in the United States, Italy and Spain.

Clones were read by immunoSEQ multiplex PCR, and TCRdb kept only the in-frame ones, dropping some. In the table there are around 330,000 clones, 85% of which are singletons. Trimming left V 5 bases short and J 3 bases short, with 18 bases between. Germline lookup yields CDR1 SGHDT and CDR2 YYEEEE. CDR3 length: 15 residues. Participant ages covered about 18 to 89 years across about two dozen US areas. Cohorts were based on clinical histories the participants reported. A COVID-19 case was met by exposed participants within 2 weeks before study entry. The rearrangement uses TRBV5-6 and TRBJ2-7, with D possibly TRBD1 on 5 matching bases. Sequencing was carried out using PBMCs or T cells enriched from blood (not recorded which). This TCR was recovered from a woman in her thirties who had been exposed to COVID-19. This CDR3 is CASSQGRTRNYEQYF. The DNA of the CDR3 is TGTGCCAGCAGTCAGGGCCGGACGAGAAACTACGAGCAGTACTTC.